This T cell receptor beta chain was profiled in a study of beta chain features in type 1 diabetes (dated by TCRdb to the late 2010s). About the study as a whole: No differences in mean age, gender distribution, total cell number or subset yield were found between patients and healthy donors. Across all samples, some 110,000,000 sorted cells were examined, and cell number per subset correlated strongly with RNA yield. The study compared TCRB repertoires of sorted circulating CD4+ T cell subsets between recently diagnosed type 1 diabetes patients and matched healthy donors. Regulatory and stem cell-like memory subsets were obtained from only 8 patients and roughly eight healthy donors, while naive and central memory subsets were obtained from all 30 or so donors. Study-wide findings and limitations: Because cDNA was sequenced instead of genomic DNA, highly expressing activated cells could be over-represented, though the groups showed no difference in activation or CD3 levels. PCR might favor shorter templates, but patient and control samples were amplified and corrected together, so any skew would affect both groups equally. Fewer insertions and more nucleotide deletions at VDJ recombination sites were observed in patients with type 1 diabetes, implying thymic rearrangement abnormalities. Because the HLA sub-analyses included only small numbers of individuals, any influence of HLA type on TCRB rearrangement was left unresolved. In all four CD4+ subsets, TCRB CDR3 length was moderately but significantly shorter in type 1 diabetes patients. Naive, central memory and regulatory TCRB repertoires appeared more similar among patients than among healthy donors.

The CDR1 and CDR2 encoded by the germline V gene (reference sequence) are GTSNPN and SVGIG. The CDR3 holds 14 amino acids from the cysteine to the phenylalanine. Only the CDR3 DNA is retained, 42 bases long and in frame from the first base. Deletion took 7 bases off V and 8 bases off J, with a span of 21 bases between the germline ends. All of the isolated RNA was reverse transcribed with the High Capacity cDNA Reverse Transcription Kit, so expressed TCRB transcripts were sequenced. Deep immunoSEQ sequencing was applied to naive, central memory and regulatory T cell samples, giving an average of roughly 3.6 million total reads per sample. Sorted cells were lysed in RLT buffer, and RNA was extracted using DNase-treated RNeasy Micro or Mini kits according to cell number. To prevent cross-contamination, each cell subset was processed individually, whereas patient and healthy donor samples were processed jointly. Using the immunoSEQ multiplex PCR, TCRB sequences were amplified from cDNA into 87-bp fragments spanning the CDR3 region. The amplicons were sequenced using the Illumina HiSeq platform. For the original study's pipeline: PCR bias was corrected computationally using synthetic template baselines, and reads within Hamming distance 2 were collapsed, with unmergeable singletons discarded. Reads were aligned against IMGT to assign V, D and J genes, CDR3 length and insertions or deletions at six rearrangement sites. Within each subset, clonotype counts were normalized to sorted cell number, and only after that were true diversity and Gini coefficients computed with the tcR R package. The overlap coefficient, calculated on TCRB nucleotide sequences, was used to quantify repertoire sharing. As a proxy for the pre-selection repertoire, out-of-frame TCRB sequences from naive cells were analyzed. TCRdb carries this immuneACCESS record with in-frame sequences only. Its versions omit some clonotypes, under half of them owing to an unresolved V gene in the studies checked, with the rest unexplained. V, J and clone size are taken as reported in that table, and D and trimming were inferred from the DNA itself. Within this sample are approximately 250,000 clones, with around 25% of them counted one time only. Roughly 0.013% of the sample is taken by the ten largest.

There are a few counts of this clone. The antigen it recognizes is unknown. Base qualities are missing; no much larger clone stands one base away. Each donor gave one peripheral blood draw, approximately 100 mL on average, collected into heparinised tubes. Naive, central memory, regulatory and stem cell-like memory CD4+ T cells were sorted on a BD FACSAria II using a panel including CD45RO, CCR7, CD25, CD127, CD95 and CD27. All sorted populations exceeded 95% purity. PBMCs were separated immediately by Lymphoprep density gradient centrifugation and were stained directly, without being cultured. Samples were stained and sorted in pairs, with one healthy donor and one patient per experiment, so that batch effects were minimized.

This TCR was sampled from a woman aged 25 to 39 with type 1 diabetes. The material sequenced was naive CD4+ T cells from blood. This specimen's cell subset or site label, interpreted: true naive CD4+ T cells. This sequence uses TRBV30 and TRBJ2-1, with TRBD2 as a weak D call on 5 bases. The CDR3 reads CAYWSGSEDDEQFF. The DNA sequence reads TGTGCCTATTGGAGTGGTAGCGAGGATGATGAGCAGTTCTTC.